This T cell receptor (beta chain) was recorded in a study of response to subunit inactivated influenza vaccine. Study-wide results and caveats: The authors suggested that every seasonal influenza vaccination recruits few new T cells.

This CDR3 is built from 13 residues. Germline V gene data show CDR1 as DFQATT and CDR2 as SNEGSKA (reference sequence). Trimming at V came to 5 bases and at J to 3 bases, leaving 3 bases not matched to a gene. This clonotype was counted at least ten times. The target antigen is unknown. Each CDR3 protein gets one entry after TCRdb re-called the RT-PCR reads with MiXCR. This table has fewer than 600,000 distinct CDR3 sequences, approximately 7.7% appearing once. The clonotype comes from a man aged 50 to 69 who received an inactivated influenza vaccine. The material sequenced was PBMCs from blood, taken roughly 24 months after vaccination. The chain employs TRBV20-1 and TRBJ1-5; 8 bases are a match to TRBD1. The CDR3 nucleotides read TGCAGTGCTCAGGACAGGGCCAATCAGCCCCAGCATTTT. Its translation: CSAQDRANQPQHF.